This T cell receptor beta chain was sequenced in a study of human T cells and chemical hapten exposure. TCRdb re-derived calls from the RACE reads in MiXCR, one entry per CDR3 protein. Of roughly 380,000 distinct CDR3 sequences in the sample, about 4.8% were seen once. Unmatched junction bases numbered 7, after V lost 4 bases and J lost 6 bases. The CDR3 extends over 13 amino acids. Per the germline V gene, CDR1 is DFQATT and CDR2 is SNEGSKA (reference sequence). This clonotype was observed at least ten times. Its specificity is unknown. The sample's time point: patch test 1, 2 weeks after DPC sensitization. Documented treatment: therapeutic diphenylcyclopropenone sensitization with weekly scalp DPC. Findings and caveats of the study: Given that the donors had alopecia, their immune response may differ from that seen in healthy people. Controls had significantly fewer large CDR3 similarity clusters than were formed by expanded TCRs. In the PT1 data, expanded TCR counts showed a positive correlation with patch test score.

This clonotype was obtained from a woman in her fifties or sixties with alopecia areata. Some clones in this sample may be carry-over from other donors' samples. The rearrangement links TRBV20-1 to TRBJ2-5; the match to TRBD1 covers 8 bases. Sequenced here: whole blood, sampled in connection with sensitization to the hapten diphenylcyclopropenone (DPC). The CDR3 is CSAIDRGGKTQYF. In DNA, the CDR3 is TGCAGTGCTATCGACAGGGGCGGGAAGACCCAGTACTTC.